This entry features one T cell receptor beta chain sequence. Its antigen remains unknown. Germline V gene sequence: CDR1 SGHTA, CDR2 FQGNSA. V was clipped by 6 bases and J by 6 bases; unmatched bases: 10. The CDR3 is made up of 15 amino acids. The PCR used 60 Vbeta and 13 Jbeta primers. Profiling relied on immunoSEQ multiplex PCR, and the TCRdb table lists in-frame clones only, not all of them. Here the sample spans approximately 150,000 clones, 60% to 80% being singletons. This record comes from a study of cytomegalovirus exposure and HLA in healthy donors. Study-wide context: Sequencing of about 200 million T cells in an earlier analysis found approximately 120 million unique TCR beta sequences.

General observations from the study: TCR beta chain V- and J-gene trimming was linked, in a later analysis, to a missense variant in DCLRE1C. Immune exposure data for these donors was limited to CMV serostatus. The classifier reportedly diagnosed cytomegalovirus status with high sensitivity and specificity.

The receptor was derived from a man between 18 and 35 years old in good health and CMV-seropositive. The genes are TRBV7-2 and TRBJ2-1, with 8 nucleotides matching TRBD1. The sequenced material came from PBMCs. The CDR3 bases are TGTGCCAGCAGTCGCCGGGACAGGACCGTCAATGAGCAGTTCTTC. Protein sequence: CASSRRDRTVNEQFF.